This T cell receptor beta chain came from a study of shared clonotypes between healthy human individuals. Study results and caveats: Sharing across several donors was seen in 4% to 5.5% of naive CD4 clonotypes.

Germline-derived CDR1 and CDR2 are SNHLY and FYNNEI. The CDR3 has 13 amino acids. V dropped 7 bases and J dropped 0 bases, with 9 bases sitting between them. Points on this clone: Antigen specificity is unknown.

At a deep level, the assay was run. Assay: immunoSEQ multiplex PCR; the TCRdb copy retains only in-frame clones and omits some. Counted here are about 2.3 million clones, roughly 93% occurring once; the ten biggest clones make up approximately 0.4%. Sequencing was performed on naive CD4+ T cells from PBMCs. Specified subset: CD45RA+ positively selected. This sequence was found in a man aged 18 to 30 in good health. Some clones in this sample may be carry-over from other donors' samples. The chain joins TRBV2 to TRBJ1-2; D is ambiguous. The CDR3 protein is CASTRQTNYGYTF. CDR3 DNA sequence: TGTGCCAGCACCCGGCAGACTAACTATGGCTACACCTTC.